This T cell receptor (beta chain) was recovered during a study of technical replicates of blood from a handful of donors. V dropped 2 bases and J dropped 7; count of bases not matched to a gene: 3. The CDR3 contains 15 residues. Germline assignment: CDR1 LGHNA and CDR2 YNFKEQ. Measured with immunoSEQ multiplex PCR; TCRdb has only the in-frame clones, and not every one. The sample shows tens of thousands of clones, roughly 92% of them seen only once. The TCR sequence derives from a human donor in good health. The source material was T cells isolated from PBMCs. The rearrangement uses TRBV4-2 and TRBJ1-4, with 11 bases lining up with TRBD1. CDR3 in amino acids: CASSQPGTGGEKLFF. CDR3 DNA sequence: TGTGCCAGCAGCCAACCGGGGACAGGGGGTGAAAAACTGTTTTTT.